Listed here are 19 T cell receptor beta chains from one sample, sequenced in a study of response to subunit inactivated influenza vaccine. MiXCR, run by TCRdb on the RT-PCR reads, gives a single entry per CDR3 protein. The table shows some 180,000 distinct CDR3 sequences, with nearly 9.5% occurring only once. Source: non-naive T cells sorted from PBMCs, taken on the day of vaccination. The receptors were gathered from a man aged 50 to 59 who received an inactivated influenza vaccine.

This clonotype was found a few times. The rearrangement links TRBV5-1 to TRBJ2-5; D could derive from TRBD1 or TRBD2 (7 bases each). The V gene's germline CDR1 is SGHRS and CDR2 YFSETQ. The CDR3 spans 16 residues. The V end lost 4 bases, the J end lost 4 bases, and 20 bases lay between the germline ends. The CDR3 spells CASSPQGGIAGETQYF. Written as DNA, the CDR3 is TGCGCCAGCAGCCCCCAGGGGGGAATAGCGGGAGAGACCCAGTACTTC.

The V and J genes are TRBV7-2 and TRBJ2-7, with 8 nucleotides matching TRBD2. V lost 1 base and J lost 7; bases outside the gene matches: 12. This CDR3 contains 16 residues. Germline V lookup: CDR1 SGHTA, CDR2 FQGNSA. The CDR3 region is CASSLGRTSKLGEQYF. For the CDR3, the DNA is TGTGCCAGCAGCTTAGGGAGGACTAGCAAATTAGGGGAGCAGTACTTC.

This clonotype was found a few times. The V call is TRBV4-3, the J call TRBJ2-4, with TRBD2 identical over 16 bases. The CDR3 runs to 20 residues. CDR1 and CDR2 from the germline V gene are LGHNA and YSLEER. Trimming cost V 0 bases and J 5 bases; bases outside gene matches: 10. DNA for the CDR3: TGCGCCAGCAGCCAAGAAGGGACTAGCGGGGGGGCCGGGTCACAAAACATTCAGTACTTC. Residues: CASSQEGTSGGAGSQNIQYF.

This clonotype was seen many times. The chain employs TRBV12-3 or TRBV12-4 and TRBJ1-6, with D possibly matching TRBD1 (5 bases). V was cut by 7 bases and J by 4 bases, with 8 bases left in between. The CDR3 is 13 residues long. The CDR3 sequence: CASTDTYNSPLHF. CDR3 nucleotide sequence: TGTGCCAGCACGGACACGTATAATTCACCCCTCCACTTT.

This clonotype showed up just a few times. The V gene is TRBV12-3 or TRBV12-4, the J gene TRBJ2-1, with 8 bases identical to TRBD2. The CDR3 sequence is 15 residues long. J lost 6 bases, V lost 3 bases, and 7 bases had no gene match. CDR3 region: CASSFLAGGRNEQFF. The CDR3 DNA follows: TGTGCCAGCAGTTTCTTGGCGGGAGGCCGCAATGAGCAGTTCTTC.

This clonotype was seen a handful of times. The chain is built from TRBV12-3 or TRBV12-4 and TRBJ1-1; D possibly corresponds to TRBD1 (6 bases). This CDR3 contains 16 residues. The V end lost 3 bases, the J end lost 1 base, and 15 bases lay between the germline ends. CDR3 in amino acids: CASSFRGQRGNTEAFF. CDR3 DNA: TGTGCCAGCAGTTTCCGGGGACAAAGGGGGAACACTGAAGCTTTCTTT.

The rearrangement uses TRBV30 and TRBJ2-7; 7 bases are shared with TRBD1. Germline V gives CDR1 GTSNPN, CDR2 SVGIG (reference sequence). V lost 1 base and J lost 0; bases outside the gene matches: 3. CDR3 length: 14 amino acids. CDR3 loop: CAWSGDRSSYEQYF. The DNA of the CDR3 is TGTGCCTGGAGTGGGGACAGAAGCTCCTACGAGCAGTACTTC.

CDR3 in DNA: TGTGCCAGCCGACAGGGGTCATCCTACAATGAGCAGTTCTTC. Translation: CASRQGSSYNEQFF. V usage is TRBV2 and J usage is TRBJ2-1; 8 bases map to TRBD1. J lost 1 base, V lost 8 bases, and 4 bases had no gene match. CDR1 and CDR2 (germline): SNHLY, FYNNEI. The CDR3 runs to 14 residues. The full variable domain, completed using reference TRBV2 and TRBJ2-1, is EPEVTQTPSHQVTQMGQEVILRCVPISNHLYFYWYRQILGQKVEFLVSFYNNEISEKSEIFDDQFSVERPDGSNFTLKIRSTKLEDSAMYFCASRQGSSYNEQFFGPGTRLTVL.

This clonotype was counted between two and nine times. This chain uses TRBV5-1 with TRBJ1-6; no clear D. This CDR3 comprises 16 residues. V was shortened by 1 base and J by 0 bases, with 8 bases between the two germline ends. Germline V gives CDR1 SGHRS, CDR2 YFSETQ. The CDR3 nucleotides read TGCGCCAGCAGCTTGCGGGAGAGCTCCTATAATTCACCCCTCCACTTT. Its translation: CASSLRESSYNSPLHF.

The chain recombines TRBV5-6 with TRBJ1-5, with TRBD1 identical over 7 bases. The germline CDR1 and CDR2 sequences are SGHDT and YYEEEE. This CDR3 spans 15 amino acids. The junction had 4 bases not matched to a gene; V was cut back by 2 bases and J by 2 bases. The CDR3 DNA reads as TGTGCCAGCAGCTTATTAAGGGGGCGCAATCAGCCCCAGCATTTT. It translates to CASSLLRGRNQPQHF. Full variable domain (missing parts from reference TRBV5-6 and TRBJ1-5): DAGVTQSPTHLIKTRGQQVTLRCSPKSGHDTVSWYQQALGQGPQFIFQYYEEEERQRGNFPDRFSGHQFPNYSSELNVNALLLGDSALYLCASSLLRGRNQPQHFGDGTRLSIL.

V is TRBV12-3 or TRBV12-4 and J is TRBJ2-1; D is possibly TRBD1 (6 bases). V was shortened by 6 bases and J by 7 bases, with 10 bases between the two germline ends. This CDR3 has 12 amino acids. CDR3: CASSHTGNEQFF. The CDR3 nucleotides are TGTGCCAGCAGCCATACAGGGAATGAGCAGTTCTTC.

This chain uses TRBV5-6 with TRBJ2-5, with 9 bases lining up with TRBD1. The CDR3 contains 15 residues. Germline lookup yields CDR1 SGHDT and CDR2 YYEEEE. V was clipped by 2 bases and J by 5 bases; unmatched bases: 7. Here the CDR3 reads CASSFPGQGVETQYF. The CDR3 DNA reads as TGTGCCAGCAGCTTCCCGGGACAGGGCGTTGAGACCCAGTACTTC.

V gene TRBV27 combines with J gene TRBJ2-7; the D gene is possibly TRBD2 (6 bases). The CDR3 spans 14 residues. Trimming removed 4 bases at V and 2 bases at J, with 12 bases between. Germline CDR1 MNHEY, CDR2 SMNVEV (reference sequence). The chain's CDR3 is CASSSYQRAYEQYF. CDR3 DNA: TGTGCCAGCAGTTCATACCAGCGGGCCTACGAGCAGTACTTC.

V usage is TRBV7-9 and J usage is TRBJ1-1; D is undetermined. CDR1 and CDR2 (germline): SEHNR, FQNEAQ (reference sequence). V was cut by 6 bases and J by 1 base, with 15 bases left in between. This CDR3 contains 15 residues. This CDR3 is CASRPGGGENTEAFF. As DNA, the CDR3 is TGTGCCAGCAGGCCAGGTGGCGGCGAGAACACTGAAGCTTTCTTT.

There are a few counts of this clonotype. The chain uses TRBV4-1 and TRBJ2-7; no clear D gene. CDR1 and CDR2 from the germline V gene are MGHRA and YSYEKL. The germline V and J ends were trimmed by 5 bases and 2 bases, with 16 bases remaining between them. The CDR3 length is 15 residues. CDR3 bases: TGCGCCAGCAGCAACAACGCCCGCGGCCCCTACGAGCAGTACTTC. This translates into CASSNNARGPYEQYF.

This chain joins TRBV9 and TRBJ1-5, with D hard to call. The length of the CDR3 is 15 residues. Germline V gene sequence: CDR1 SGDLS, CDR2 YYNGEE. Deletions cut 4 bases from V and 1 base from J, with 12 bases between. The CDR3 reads CASSPSGRSNQPQHF. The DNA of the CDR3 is TGTGCCAGCAGCCCCTCAGGCCGGAGCAATCAGCCCCAGCATTTT.

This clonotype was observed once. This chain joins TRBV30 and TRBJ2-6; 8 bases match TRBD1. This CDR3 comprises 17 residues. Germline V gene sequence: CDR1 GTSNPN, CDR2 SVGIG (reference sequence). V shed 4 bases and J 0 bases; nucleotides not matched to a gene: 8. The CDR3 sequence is CAWTPRTGLSGANVLTF. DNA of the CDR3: TGTGCCTGGACCCCCAGGACAGGGCTCTCTGGGGCCAACGTCCTGACTTTC.

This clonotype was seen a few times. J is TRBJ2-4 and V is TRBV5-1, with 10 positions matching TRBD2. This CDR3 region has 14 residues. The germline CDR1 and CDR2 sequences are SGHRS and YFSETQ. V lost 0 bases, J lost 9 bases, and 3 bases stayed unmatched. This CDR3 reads CASSLAASGGIQYF. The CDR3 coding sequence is TGCGCCAGCAGCTTGGCGGCTAGCGGGGGCATTCAGTACTTC.

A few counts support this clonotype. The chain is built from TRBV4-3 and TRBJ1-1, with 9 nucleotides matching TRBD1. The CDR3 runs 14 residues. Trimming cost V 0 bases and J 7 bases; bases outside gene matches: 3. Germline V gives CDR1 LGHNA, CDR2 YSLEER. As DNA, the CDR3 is TGCGCCAGCAGCCAAGAACAGGGGGCTATTGAAGCTTTCTTT. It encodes CASSQEQGAIEAFF.